This T cell receptor (beta chain) derives from a study of blood T cell repertoires in COVID-19. The repertoire was sequenced with immunoSEQ multiplex PCR; TCRdb's copy has only in-frame clones and lacks some. The sample has about 140,000 clones, over 75% seen once. From germline, CDR1 is LNHDA and CDR2 SQIVND (reference sequence). V lost 1 base and J 8 bases, leaving 11 bases between the germline ends. CDR3 length: 13 amino acids. The chain couples TRBV19 to TRBJ1-1; D is perhaps TRBD1 (6 bases). This receptor was taken from a human donor in a cohort sampled during active COVID-19. Sequencing input: peripheral blood. The CDR3 sequence: CASSIARDIEAFF. The CDR3 DNA is TGTGCCAGTAGTATAGCCCGGGACATCGAAGCTTTCTTT.